The clone carrying this T cell receptor (beta chain) was detected a few times. Its antigen is not known. This sample stems from a study of CD8 T cells in ankylosing spondylitis. TCRdb reprocessed the 5' RACE reads via MiXCR and lists one record per CDR3 protein. The sample shows approximately 400,000 distinct CDR3 sequences, roughly a quarter of them seen only once. The CDR3 runs 15 residues. Looked up from germline, CDR1 is MNHEY and CDR2 is SMNVEV (reference sequence). Trimming took off 2 bases at V and 9 bases at J, with 14 bases between the two ends. Findings of the study overall: Ankylosing spondylitis blood appeared to be characterized by a TCR beta motif of about 8 highly homologous variants. In peripheral blood, disease-linked CD8+ clones occurred at relatively low frequencies. Matched synovial fluid from ankylosing spondylitis patients was reported to be enriched for disease-linked clones.

The sequenced sample consisted of blood, either unsorted or a sorted T cell fraction (not recorded which). The sequence was collected from a male donor with ankylosing spondylitis. V is TRBV27 and J is TRBJ1-6; D call uncertain. CDR3 DNA sequence: TGTGCCAGCAGTTTAGGCGCAGACGTTGGTTCACCCCTCCACTTT. It specifies CASSLGADVGSPLHF.